The present entry profiles one T cell receptor (beta chain) with its context. These data originate in a study of blood T cell repertoires in COVID-19. Turning to the study itself: Acute-phase and convalescent COVID-19 samples originated in the United States, Italy and Spain. PBMCs, B-cell-depleted T cells, or T cells provided the cDNA or gDNA that made up the material.

CDR1 MGHRA and CDR2 YSYEKL come from the germline V gene. This CDR3 spans 13 amino acids. Trimming removed 4 bases at V and 5 bases at J, with 11 bases between. In the authors' workflow: Estimates of nucleated cell counts were drawn from the amplification of reference gene primers. Using immunoSEQ multiplex PCR, the repertoire was profiled, and TCRdb retains in-frame clones only, with some absent. Clone size and the V and J calls come from that table; the DNA yielded D and trimming. The sample has about 49,000 clones, about 90% seen once. The chain combines TRBV4-1 with TRBJ2-5, with D possibly TRBD2 on 6 matching bases. Sample: peripheral blood. The sequence derives from a man at least 80 years old with acute or convalescent COVID-19. The CDR3 loop reads CASSRWRDETQYF. The CDR3 nucleotides read TGCGCCAGCAGCCGGTGGAGGGACGAGACCCAGTACTTC.